The source of this TCR beta chain is a study of metastatic and nonmetastatic thyroid tumors. Across the study: The authors compared repertoires across blood and tumor or nodule tissue from malignant and benign thyroid patients. Study-wide findings and caveats: Significantly greater TCR beta diversity was reportedly found in malignant thyroid tumors than in benign nodules (in blood and tumor).

A word on this clone: The antigen remains undetermined.

Under the authors' procedure: The distant-metastasis classifier for papillary thyroid cancer was built from CDR3 differences across clinicopathological groups. TCRdb reprocessed the PCR reads using MiXCR. The V and J calls here are based on TCRdb, not the publication. The sample lists more than 90,000 clones; over 9.5% were seen once. CDR1 is SGHVS, CDR2 FQNEAQ, per germline. With 4 bases removed from V and 3 bases from J, the gap between germline ends came to 3 bases. The CDR3 is 12 residues long. Each patient went into thyroid surgery without having received any treatment. The TCR was taken from a female donor with papillary thyroid cancer or a benign thyroid nodule (not recorded which). Some clones in this sample may be carry-over from other donors' samples. The chain combines TRBV7-8 with TRBJ2-2; the D is unclear. The sequenced material came from blood. The CDR3 spells CASSSYTGELFF. The CDR3 nucleotides are TGTGCCAGCAGCTCGTACACCGGGGAGCTGTTTTTT.